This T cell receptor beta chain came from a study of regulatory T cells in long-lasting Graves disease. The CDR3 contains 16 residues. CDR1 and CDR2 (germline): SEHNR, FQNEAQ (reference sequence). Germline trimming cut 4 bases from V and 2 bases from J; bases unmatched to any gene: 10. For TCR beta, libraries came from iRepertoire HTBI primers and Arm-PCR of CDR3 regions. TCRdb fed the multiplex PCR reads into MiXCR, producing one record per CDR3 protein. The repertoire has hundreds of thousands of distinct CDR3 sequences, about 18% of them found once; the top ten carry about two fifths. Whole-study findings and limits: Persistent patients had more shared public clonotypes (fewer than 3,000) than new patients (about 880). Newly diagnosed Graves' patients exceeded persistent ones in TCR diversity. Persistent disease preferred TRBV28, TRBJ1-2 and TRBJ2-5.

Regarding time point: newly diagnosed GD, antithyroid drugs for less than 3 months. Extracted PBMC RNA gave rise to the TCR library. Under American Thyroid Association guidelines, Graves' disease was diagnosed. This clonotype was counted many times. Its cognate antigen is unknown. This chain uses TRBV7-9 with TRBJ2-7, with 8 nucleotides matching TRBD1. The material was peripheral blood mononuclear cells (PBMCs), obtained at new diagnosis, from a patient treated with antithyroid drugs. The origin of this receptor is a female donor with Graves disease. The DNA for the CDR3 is TGTGCCAGCAGCTCGCGAGGACAGGGCACCGCCTACGAGCAGTACTTC. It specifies CASSSRGQGTAYEQYF. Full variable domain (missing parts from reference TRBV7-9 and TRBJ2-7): DTGVSQNPRHKITKRGQNVTFRCDPISEHNRLYWYRQTLGQGPEFLTYFQNEAQLEKSRLLSDRFSAERPKGSFSTLEIQRTEQGDSAMYLCASSSRGQGTAYEQYFGPGTRLTVT.